The present entry profiles one T cell receptor (beta chain) with its context. Its antigen specificity is not known. The input lacks base qualities; no much larger clone sits a single base away. Taken with the paper, the label for time point translates to: baseline before oral tofacitinib. Peripheral blood and lesional scalp punch biopsies were obtained from patients with alopecia areata. PBMCs were isolated by density centrifugation and stained for CD3, CD4 and CD8, after which CD4+ and CD8+ T cells were sorted on a FACSAria. This specimen comes from a study of CD8+ T cells in alopecia areata (dated 2018 in TCRdb). Regarding the study in general: Treated patients were enrolled in an open-label pilot trial of oral tofacitinib at 5 to 10 mg twice daily for moderate-to-severe alopecia areata. Patients received tofacitinib for 6 to 18 months and were then followed off drug for 6 months to check for delayed response and recurrence. To study T cell clonal expansion in alopecia areata, the researchers applied high-throughput TCRbeta sequencing to both the C3H/HeJ mouse model and human patients. Scalp tissue and sorted CD4+ and CD8+ peripheral blood T cells from patchy and totalis/universalis alopecia areata patients and from healthy controls were covered by human TCRbeta sequencing. Tofacitinib-treated patients had biopsies at baseline and at 4 and 24 weeks of treatment, with a later scalp biopsy in several patients. Scalp clonality was compared among normal scalp (n=4), patchy alopecia areata scalp (n=8), and alopecia totalis/universalis scalp (n=8). RNA was obtained with the PAXgene miRNA kit for fixed scalp, the miRNeasy kit for PBMCs, and the RNeasy kit for mouse skin. immunoSEQ multiplex PCR using 35 Vbeta forward primers and 13 Jbeta reverse primers was used to amplify TCRbeta CDR3 regions.

Library preparation used the immunoSEQ multiplex PCR assay. RNA was extracted from all samples and reverse transcribed into cDNA, which served as template for TCR sequencing. First-strand cDNA was synthesized using SuperScript III with a 2:1 mix of oligo-dT and random hexamers. A synthetic immune receptor repertoire was used to gauge amplification bias, and whatever bias remained was removed computationally. The study's own analysis went as follows. Raw reads were preprocessed for error removal, and CDR3 was defined according to IMGT conventions as running from the conserved cysteine to phenylalanine. Clonality was calculated as 1 minus Shannon entropy normalized by log2 of the number of productive unique TCRs. CD4 or CD8 identity of scalp clones was inferred by cross-referencing scalp TCRbeta sequences with sorted blood CD4 and CD8 repertoires. TCRdb obtained this table from immuneACCESS and retained in-frame rearrangements with V and J assigned. These tables miss some clones; where compared with another copy, unresolved V genes account for less than half of the shortfall, and the remainder is unexplained. D and trimming come from the DNA, and the V and J calls and clone size come from that table. For this sample the table gives some 120,000 clones, of which about 57% were detected only once. The top ten clones comprise 3.5% to 5.5% of the sample.

The V end gives up 5 bases and the J end 3 bases, leaving 17 bases in the junction not matched to a gene. The CDR3 measures 18 amino acids from cysteine to phenylalanine. Here the CDR3 DNA is all that survives: 54 bases in frame from base 1. CDR1 and CDR2 (SGHDN, FVKESK) derive from the germline V gene. What the work shows at the level of the full study, not this receptor alone: TCR sequences shared between patients were less clear than in mice, possibly partly because of HLA diversity in the patient population. Lesional scalp, especially in alopecia totalis/universalis, showed higher clonality and more expanded CD8+ clones than normal scalp, suggesting antigenic drive. Resident alphabeta T cells in normal human skin are also sequenced, complicating scalp TCR repertoire analysis, unlike mouse skin dominated by gammadelta T cells.

This material consisted of CD4+ T cells sorted from blood, taken at week 0. This sequence originates from a human donor with alopecia areata. The chain couples TRBV14 to TRBJ2-3; 7 middle bases align to TRBD2. At the DNA level, the sequence is TGTGCCAGCAGCGTACGTGCACCCTTTGGGGGAGGGACAGATACGCAGTATTTT. This is translated as CASSVRAPFGGGTDTQYF.